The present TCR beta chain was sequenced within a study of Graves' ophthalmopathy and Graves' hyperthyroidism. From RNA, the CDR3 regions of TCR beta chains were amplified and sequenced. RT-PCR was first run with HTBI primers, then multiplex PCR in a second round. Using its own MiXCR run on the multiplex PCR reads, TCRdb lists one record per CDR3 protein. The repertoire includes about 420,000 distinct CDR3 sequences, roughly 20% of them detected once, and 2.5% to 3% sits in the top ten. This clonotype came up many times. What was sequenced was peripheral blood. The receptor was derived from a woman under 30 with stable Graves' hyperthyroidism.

The chain's CDR3 is CACIAGSKYEQYF. CDR3 bases: TGTGCCTGTATAGCGGGGAGCAAATACGAGCAGTACTTC. This chain joins TRBV30 and TRBJ2-7, with TRBD2 matching over 8 bases. The germline CDR1 and CDR2 sequences are GTSNPN and SVGIG (reference sequence). V was pared by 6 bases and J by 4 bases, with 8 bases of the junction left unmatched. The CDR3 has 13 amino acids. Variable domain in full (rest from reference TRBV30 and TRBJ2-7): SQTIHQWPATLVQPVGSPLSLECTVEGTSNPNLYWYRQAAGRGLQLLFYSVGIGQISSEVPQNLSASRPQDRQFILSSKKLLLSDSGFYLCACIAGSKYEQYFGPGTRLTVT.